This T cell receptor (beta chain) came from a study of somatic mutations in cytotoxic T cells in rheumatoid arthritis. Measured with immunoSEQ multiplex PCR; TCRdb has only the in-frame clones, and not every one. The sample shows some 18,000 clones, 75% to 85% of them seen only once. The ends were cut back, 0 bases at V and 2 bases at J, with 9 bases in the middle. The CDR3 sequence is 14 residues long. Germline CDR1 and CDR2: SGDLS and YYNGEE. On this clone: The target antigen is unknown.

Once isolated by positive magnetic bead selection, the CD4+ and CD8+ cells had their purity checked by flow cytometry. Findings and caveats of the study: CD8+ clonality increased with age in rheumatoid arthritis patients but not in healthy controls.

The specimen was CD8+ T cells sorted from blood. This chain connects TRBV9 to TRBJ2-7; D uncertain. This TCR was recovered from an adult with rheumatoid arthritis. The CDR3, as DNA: TGTGCCAGCAGCGTAGGGCAGGAGACCTACGAGCAGTACTTC. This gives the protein CASSVGQETYEQYF.